This T cell receptor beta chain was identified during a study of blood T cell repertoires in COVID-19. In the study overall: The United States, Italy and Spain supplied acute and convalescent COVID-19 samples. From T cells, B-cell-depleted T cells, or PBMCs came the material, which was cDNA or gDNA.

In the study's own analysis: How many nucleated cells were present was estimated from reference gene primer amplification. Sequencing used immunoSEQ multiplex PCR; TCRdb keeps in-frame clones, though not all of them. V and J calls and clone size are given by that table; D and trimming were obtained from the DNA. The sample includes some 150,000 clones, around 88% seen only once; the top ten take less than 2%. The CDR3 totals 15 residues. V lost 4 bases to trimming and J lost 7 bases, with 17 bases between them. CDR1 is LNHDA and CDR2 is SQIVND in the germline V gene (reference sequence). This receptor was taken from a woman in her sixties or seventies with acute or convalescent COVID-19. V usage is TRBV19 and J usage is TRBJ2-1, with a weak D call TRBD2 (6 bases). Sequenced sample: peripheral blood. The CDR3 nucleotides are TGTGCCAGTAGTAGTGATCCGGGACTGAAGAATGAGCAGTTCTTC. Its translation: CASSSDPGLKNEQFF.